This T cell receptor beta chain was identified during a study of blood T cells in healthy people across ages. In each sample, at least 7 million PBMCs were isolated. The authors ran a second PCR of about 6 to 11 cycles using a sample-barcoded 5' primer and a J-beta primer mix. A template-switch adaptor with 12 random nucleotides tagged each cDNA molecule. MiXCR, applied by TCRdb to the 5' RACE reads, yields one record per CDR3 protein. The sample lists 650,000 to 1,000,000 distinct CDR3 sequences; around 36% were seen once. Points from the study as a whole: The long-lived group displayed more naive CD4+ cells, plus higher diversity, than the aged donors did. PBMC samples, being unsorted, prevented any conclusive comparison of naive and antigen-experienced cells.

V lost 4 bases, J lost 11 bases, and 13 bases stayed unmatched. Germline CDR1 MGHDK, CDR2 SYGVNS. This CDR3 is built from 14 residues. This clonotype was counted only a few times. Its matching antigen is unknown. This chain joins TRBV25-1 and TRBJ1-1, with 7 positions matching TRBD1. This TCR was recovered from a man younger than 30 in good health. The sequenced sample consisted of blood. CDR3 in amino acids: CASSARGATLGAFF. DNA of the CDR3: TGTGCCAGCAGTGCCAGGGGGGCTACACTAGGGGCTTTCTTT.